Each of the 24 T cell receptor beta chains below was sequenced from the same sample in a study of blood T cell repertoires in COVID-19 (TCRdb year 2020). The library relied on the immunoSEQ multiplex PCR assay. TCRdb took this table from immuneACCESS and kept in-frame rearrangements with V and J called. Such tables lack part of the clones; where checked against another copy, unresolved V genes explain under half of the gap, and the rest is unexplained. The sample data list about 85,000 clones, and under 85% of these were observed just once. Roughly 10% of the sample goes to the ten largest clones. The specimen sequenced was peripheral blood. The receptors here all came from a man in his 70s with acute or convalescent COVID-19.

V gene TRBV28 combines with J gene TRBJ1-6, with TRBD1 as a possible D gene (6 bases). The germline V gene encodes CDR1 MDHEN and CDR2 SYDVKM. This CDR3 comprises 15 residues. The V gene lost 7 bases and the J gene lost 7 bases, with 17 bases spanning the gap. The CDR3 spells CASTLKYRENSPLHF. DNA of the CDR3: TGTGCCAGCACCCTTAAGTACAGGGAAAATTCACCCCTCCACTTT.

The J gene is TRBJ1-2, the V gene TRBV27; 9 bases match TRBD1. CDR3 length: 14 amino acids. Germline V gene lookup returns CDR1 MNHEY and CDR2 SMNVEV (reference sequence). With 5 bases clipped from V and 8 bases from J, the junction kept 9 bases outside the gene matches. CDR3 DNA: TGTGCCAGCAGTCCGGACAGGGGAGTTGGGGGCTACACCTTC. Encoded protein: CASSPDRGVGGYTF.

The chain combines TRBV7-8 with TRBJ2-3, with 10 nucleotides matching TRBD2. Germline-derived CDR1 and CDR2 are SGHVS and FQNEAQ. This CDR3 region has 15 residues. The trim removed 3 bases at V and 5 bases at J, leaving 5 bases unmatched. The CDR3 sequence is CASSFASGGIDTQYF. In nucleotides, the CDR3 is TGTGCCAGCAGCTTTGCTAGCGGGGGAATAGATACGCAGTATTTT.

The count of this clone is one. The rearrangement uses TRBV5-1 and TRBJ1-1, with TRBD1 matching 7 bases. Losses at the gene ends were 4 bases for V and 4 bases for J; bases not matched to a gene: 4. This CDR3 comprises 13 residues. Germline CDR1 reads SGHRS; CDR2 reads YFSETQ. The CDR3 DNA reads as TGCGCCAGCAGCATCGGGACAGCCACTGAAGCTTTCTTT. Protein sequence: CASSIGTATEAFF. The whole variable domain, filled in from reference TRBV5-1 and TRBJ1-1, reads KAGVTQTPRYLIKTRGQQVTLSCSPISGHRSVSWYQQTPGQGLQFLFEYFSETQRNKGNFPGRFSGRQFSNSRSEMNVSTLELGDSALYLCASSIGTATEAFFGQGTRLTVV.

The chain links TRBV7-3 to TRBJ2-1; tentative D call: TRBD2 (6 bases). The CDR3 runs to 15 residues. In germline, CDR1 is SGHTA, CDR2 FQGTGA. Trimming stripped 8 bases from V and 5 bases from J, with 19 bases between. The CDR3 DNA reads as TGTGCCAGCGCAAAGGAGGGATTTAGGGACAATGAGCAGTTCTTC. It translates to CASAKEGFRDNEQFF.

The chain employs TRBV11-2 and TRBJ2-1; 13 nucleotides line up with TRBD2. V lost 4 bases, J lost 4 bases, and 1 base stayed unmatched. Germline assignment: CDR1 SGHAT and CDR2 FQNNGV. The CDR3 runs to 15 residues. The CDR3 coding sequence is TGTGCCAGCAGCTCGACTAGCGGGGGGTACAATGAGCAGTTCTTC. Amino acids: CASSSTSGGYNEQFF.

The rearrangement links TRBV10-1 to TRBJ1-4; 9 bases fit TRBD1. The CDR3 has 17 amino acids. J lost 0 bases, V lost 8 bases, and 10 bases had no gene match. Germline CDR1 and CDR2: WNHNN and SYGVQD (reference sequence). The CDR3 is CASLGNRGPATNEKLFF. The CDR3 nucleotides read TGCGCCAGCCTTGGGAACAGGGGGCCTGCAACTAATGAAAAACTGTTTTTT.

This sequence joins TRBV18 and TRBJ2-5; TRBD1 matches 9 bases. The CDR3 has 15 residues. The trim removed 3 bases at V and 2 bases at J, leaving 4 bases unmatched. The V gene's germline CDR1 is KGHSH and CDR2 LQKENI. Here the CDR3 DNA reads TGTGCCAGCTCACCGACAGGGGGTGGTCAAGAGACCCAGTACTTC. Its translation is CASSPTGGGQETQYF.

This chain links TRBV15 with TRBJ2-2; 10 bases fit TRBD1. The J segment lost 2 bases and the V segment lost 0 bases, leaving 3 bases of the junction unmatched. The CDR3 is made up of 17 amino acids. Germline CDR1 reads LNHNV; CDR2 reads YYDKDF (reference sequence). The CDR3: CATSRDGQGDNTGELFF. The CDR3 bases are TGTGCCACCAGCAGAGATGGACAGGGGGATAACACCGGGGAGCTGTTTTTT.

The count of this clone is one. This chain links TRBV6-6 with TRBJ2-7, with TRBD1 as a possible D gene (6 bases). Germline V lookup: CDR1 MNHNY, CDR2 SVGAGI (reference sequence). The CDR3 contains 14 residues. With 6 bases removed from V and 5 bases from J, the gap between germline ends came to 17 bases. The CDR3 DNA sequence: TGTGCCAGCAGCCCGATCGACAGGATTCACGAGCAGTACTTC. Translated: CASSPIDRIHEQYF.

V usage is TRBV5-6 and J usage is TRBJ2-3, with 9 bases matching TRBD2. J gave up 1 base and V 0 bases, and 3 bases lay outside the gene matches. CDR1 and CDR2 from the germline V gene are SGHDT and YYEEEE. This CDR3 region has 16 residues. CDR3 bases: TGTGCCAGCAGCTTGGCCTTAGCGGGGGGCACAGATACGCAGTATTTT. The encoded protein is CASSLALAGGTDTQYF.

The chain employs TRBV5-1 and TRBJ2-1, with 9 bases matching TRBD1. This CDR3 region has 15 residues. The J segment lost 8 bases and the V segment lost 2 bases, leaving 8 bases of the junction unmatched. CDR1 and CDR2 (germline): SGHRS, YFSETQ. The CDR3 DNA reads TGCGCCAGCAGCTTATTGTGGGGACAGGGCCATGAGCAGTTCTTC. It codes for CASSLLWGQGHEQFF.

This clone showed up just a few times. The chain combines TRBV5-1 with TRBJ2-2; the D is unclear. Deletions cut 10 bases from V and 1 base from J, with 14 bases between. CDR3 length: 14 residues. Germline lookup yields CDR1 SGHRS and CDR2 YFSETQ. CDR3 loop: CASRLAVNTGELFF. CDR3 DNA: TGCGCCTCCCGGCTCGCGGTGAACACCGGGGAGCTGTTTTTT. Complete variable domain (other parts from reference TRBV5-1 and TRBJ2-2): KAGVTQTPRYLIKTRGQQVTLSCSPISGHRSVSWYQQTPGQGLQFLFEYFSETQRNKGNFPGRFSGRQFSNSRSEMNVSTLELGDSALYLCASRLAVNTGELFFGEGSRLTVL.

The chain employs TRBV5-1 and TRBJ2-1; TRBD1 agrees at 8 bases. V lost 0 bases and J lost 0; bases outside the gene matches: 2. CDR1 and CDR2 (germline): SGHRS, YFSETQ. The CDR3 is made up of 16 amino acids. The CDR3 loop reads CASSLATGGSYNEQFF. The CDR3 nucleotides read TGCGCCAGCAGCTTGGCTACAGGGGGCTCCTACAATGAGCAGTTCTTC. The variable domain in full, with the rest retrieved from reference TRBV5-1 and TRBJ2-1, is KAGVTQTPRYLIKTRGQQVTLSCSPISGHRSVSWYQQTPGQGLQFLFEYFSETQRNKGNFPGRFSGRQFSNSRSEMNVSTLELGDSALYLCASSLATGGSYNEQFFGPGTRLTVL.

CDR3 protein: CASTAGGETQYF. In nucleotides, the CDR3 is TGTGCCAGCACTGCGGGGGGAGAGACCCAGTACTTC. J is TRBJ2-5 and V is TRBV12-3 or TRBV12-4; 8 bases fit TRBD2. V was clipped by 7 bases and J by 4 bases; unmatched bases: 2. The CDR3 spans 12 residues.

The chain couples TRBV4-1 to TRBJ2-5; D is possibly TRBD2 (7 bases). CDR3 length: 16 residues. The V end lost 4 bases, the J end lost 6 bases, and 21 bases lay between the germline ends. Germline V gives CDR1 MGHRA, CDR2 YSYEKL. The CDR3 DNA reads TGCGCCAGCAGCCCAAAAGGCGGGGGCGGGGAAAAGACCCAGTACTTC. Encoded protein: CASSPKGGGGEKTQYF.

The chain has TRBV12-3 or TRBV12-4 and TRBJ1-1; D is possibly TRBD1 (5 bases). The V end was cut by 8 bases, the J end by 6 bases, with 13 bases between. This CDR3 spans 12 amino acids. This CDR3 reads CASLSGGAEAFF. The CDR3 DNA reads as TGTGCCAGCTTATCGGGAGGGGCTGAAGCTTTCTTT.

The V call is TRBV6-6, the J call TRBJ1-5; 7 bases fit TRBD1. The V gene end was trimmed by 2 bases and the J gene end by 0 bases; junction bases not matched to a gene: 4. Germline-derived CDR1 and CDR2 are MNHNY and SVGAGI (reference sequence). CDR3 length equals 16 residues. The DNA for the CDR3 is TGTGCCAGCAGTTACGACAGGGTTCCTAGCAATCAGCCCCAGCATTTT. Protein sequence: CASSYDRVPSNQPQHF.

The chain couples TRBV7-2 to TRBJ2-6; TRBD1 might be the D (5 bases). V lost 5 bases and J 0 bases, leaving 5 bases between the germline ends. The germline gives CDR1 SGHTA, CDR2 FQGNSA. The length of the CDR3 is 14 residues. For the CDR3, the DNA is TGTGCCAGCAGCAGGGGCTCTGGGGCCAACGTCCTGACTTTC. This gives the protein CASSRGSGANVLTF. Looking up the rest from reference TRBV7-2 and TRBJ2-6 gives the full variable domain: GAGVSQSPSNKVTEKGKDVELRCDPISGHTALYWYRQSLGQGLEFLIYFQGNSAPDKSGLPSDRFSAERTGGSVSTLTIQRTQQEDSAVYLCASSRGSGANVLTFGAGSRLTVL.

The chain is built from TRBV11-2 and TRBJ2-7, with D maybe TRBD2 (6 bases). The CDR3 spans 14 residues. V was pared by 4 bases and J by 1 base, with 11 bases between. Per the germline V gene, CDR1 is SGHAT and CDR2 is FQNNGV. The CDR3 loop reads CASSYSTSSYEQYF. CDR3 bases: TGTGCCAGCAGCTATTCGACTAGTTCCTACGAGCAGTACTTC.

This clone was seen a single time. The chain carries TRBV12-3 or TRBV12-4 and TRBJ1-1; the match to TRBD1 covers 8 bases. J lost 5 bases, V lost 6 bases, and 5 bases had no gene match. This CDR3 has 13 amino acids. The CDR3 spells CASRRTGSTEAFF. In DNA, the CDR3 is TGTGCCAGCAGAAGGACAGGGAGTACTGAAGCTTTCTTT.

DNA for the CDR3: TGTGCCAGCAGTTTAAAGACAGGCGGAAACACCATATATTTT. This codes for CASSLKTGGNTIYF. The chain combines TRBV28 with TRBJ1-3; tentatively, D is TRBD1 (6 bases). Trimming removed 2 bases at V and 4 bases at J, with 9 bases between. The germline V gene encodes CDR1 MDHEN and CDR2 SYDVKM. This CDR3 is built from 14 residues.

The CDR3 nucleotides are TGTGCCAGCAGACCCGGGACAGGGGGCCATCAGCCCCAGCATTTT. This gives the protein CASRPGTGGHQPQHF. The V gene is TRBV5-5, the J gene TRBJ1-5; 12 positions agree with TRBD1. Germline values: CDR1 SGHKS, CDR2 YYEKEE (reference sequence). The CDR3 covers 15 residues. Trimming cost V 5 bases and J 5 bases; bases outside gene matches: 5.

The chain has TRBV24-1 and TRBJ2-3, with TRBD2 matching over 8 bases. CDR1 KGHDR and CDR2 SFDVKD come from the germline V gene. Unmatched junction bases numbered 3, after V lost 5 bases and J lost 0 bases. CDR3 length: 15 amino acids. The CDR3, as DNA: TGTGCCACCAGTGCGGGAGGGTCAAGCACAGATACGCAGTATTTT. This codes for CATSAGGSSTDTQYF.